The source of this T cell receptor beta chain is a study of shared T cell receptors in the human thymus. Some clones are missing from TCRdb's copy, which holds only in-frame ones; the method was immunoSEQ multiplex PCR. The data show approximately 730,000 clones, 75% to 90% seen once. Germline assignment: CDR1 MNHNS and CDR2 SASEGT. The CDR3 has 10 residues. Trimming removed 6 bases at V and 5 bases at J, with 3 bases between. A further study also used this sample, focusing on human thymus T cells. That study reports: Corrective heart surgery yielded the resections from which the thymus tissue came.

The receptor comes from a girl less than two years old with a congenital heart defect. Specimen: thymocytes. The chain recombines TRBV6-1 with TRBJ2-3, with D unresolved. The CDR3 spells CASSLDTQYF. For the CDR3, the DNA is TGTGCCAGCAGCTTAGATACGCAGTATTTT.